This T cell receptor beta chain is from a study of Graves' ophthalmopathy and Graves' hyperthyroidism. This clonotype showed up many times. The antigen is undetermined. Researchers took RNA transcripts and amplified TCR beta CDR3 regions from them. First-round RT-PCR used HTBI primers; second-round multiplex PCR followed. One entry per CDR3 protein results from TCRdb running MiXCR on the multiplex PCR reads. In the table there are 210,000 or so distinct CDR3 sequences, under 30% of which are singletons. Germline loops: CDR1 MNHNS, CDR2 SASEGT. There are 12 residues in the CDR3. Trimming cost V 6 bases and J 5 bases, with 10 bases left between them. Ophthalmopathy-affected donors exhibited moderate-to-severe activity, CAS ≥3, NOSPECS ≥4, and duration under 3 months. Diagnosis relied on clinical symptoms, serum thyroxine, TRAb, thyroid ultrasound and orbital computed tomography. Findings and caveats of the study: Most thyroid clonotypes expanded beyond 0.001 frequency were also found in blood.

Material: peripheral blood. The clonotype originates from a middle-aged man with Graves' ophthalmopathy. V usage is TRBV6-1 and J usage is TRBJ2-5, with D possibly TRBD2 on 6 matching bases. The CDR3 reads CASSSGGETQYF. As DNA, the CDR3 is TGTGCCAGCAGCTCTGGAGGGGAGACCCAGTACTTC.